This T cell receptor (beta chain) came from a study of cytomegalovirus exposure and HLA in healthy donors. General study findings and limits: The study put 150 to 200 TCR beta chains on its list as cytomegalovirus-associated. The tendency of first-cohort TCR clusters to co-occur in the roughly 130 validation repertoires was the finding of a later analysis.

Turning to this clone: The antigen remains undetermined.

The method was immunoSEQ multiplex PCR; TCRdb's version includes in-frame clones alone and lacks a portion of them. The sample lists about 280,000 clones; approximately 88% were seen once. This CDR3 comprises 19 residues. Germline V gene data show CDR1 as SGHRS and CDR2 as YFSETQ. J gave up 3 bases and V 1 base, and 14 bases lay outside the gene matches. The chain uses TRBV5-1 and TRBJ2-3; 10 bases are shared with TRBD2. The sample consisted of PBMCs. This receptor was identified in a woman under 30 in good health and CMV-seronegative. Written as DNA, the CDR3 is TGCGCCAGCAGCTTGCCGCCTCCCTCTAGCGGGAGTAGGACAGATACGCAGTATTTT. This translates into CASSLPPPSSGSRTDTQYF.